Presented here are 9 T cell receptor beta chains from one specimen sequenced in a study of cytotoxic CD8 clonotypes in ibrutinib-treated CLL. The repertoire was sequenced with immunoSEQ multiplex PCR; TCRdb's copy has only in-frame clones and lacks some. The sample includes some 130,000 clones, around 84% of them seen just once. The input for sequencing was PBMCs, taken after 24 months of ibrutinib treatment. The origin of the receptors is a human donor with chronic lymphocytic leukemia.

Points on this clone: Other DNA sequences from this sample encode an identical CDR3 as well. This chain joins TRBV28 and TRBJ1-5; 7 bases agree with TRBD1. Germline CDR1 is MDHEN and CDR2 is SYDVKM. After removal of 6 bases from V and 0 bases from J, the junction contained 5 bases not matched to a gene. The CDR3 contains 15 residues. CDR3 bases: TGTGCCAGCAGACCAGGGACAGATAGCAATCAGCCCCAGCATTTT. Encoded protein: CASRPGTDSNQPQHF. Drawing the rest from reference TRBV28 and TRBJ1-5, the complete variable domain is DVKVTQSSRYLVKRTGEKVFLECVQDMDHENMFWYRQDPGLGLRLIYFSYDVKMKEKGDIPEGYSVSREKKERFSLILESASTNQTSMYLCASRPGTDSNQPQHFGDGTRLSIL.

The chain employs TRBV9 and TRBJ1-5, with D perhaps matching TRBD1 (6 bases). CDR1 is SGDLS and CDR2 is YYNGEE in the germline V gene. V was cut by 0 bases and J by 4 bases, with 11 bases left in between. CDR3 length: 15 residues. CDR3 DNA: TGTGCCAGCAGCGTAGGTCCGGACAGTAATCAGCCCCAGCATTTT. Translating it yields CASSVGPDSNQPQHF.

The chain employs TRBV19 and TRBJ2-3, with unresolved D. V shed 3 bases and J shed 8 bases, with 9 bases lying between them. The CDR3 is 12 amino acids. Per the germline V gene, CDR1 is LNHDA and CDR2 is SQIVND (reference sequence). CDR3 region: CASSMPQATQYF. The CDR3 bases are TGTGCCAGTAGTATGCCCCAAGCTACGCAGTATTTT.

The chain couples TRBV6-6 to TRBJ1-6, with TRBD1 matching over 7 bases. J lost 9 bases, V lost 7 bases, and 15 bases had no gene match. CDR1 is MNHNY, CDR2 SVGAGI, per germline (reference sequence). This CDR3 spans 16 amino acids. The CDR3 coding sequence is TGTGCCAGCACGTCCGACAGGGCCCGGTTCCGTTCACCCCTCCACTTT. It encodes CASTSDRARFRSPLHF.

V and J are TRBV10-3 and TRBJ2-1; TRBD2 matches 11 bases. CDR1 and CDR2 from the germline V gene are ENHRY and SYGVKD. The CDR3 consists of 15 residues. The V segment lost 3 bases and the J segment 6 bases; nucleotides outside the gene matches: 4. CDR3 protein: CAISDPSGGFNEQFF. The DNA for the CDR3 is TGTGCCATCAGTGATCCTAGCGGGGGGTTCAATGAGCAGTTCTTC.

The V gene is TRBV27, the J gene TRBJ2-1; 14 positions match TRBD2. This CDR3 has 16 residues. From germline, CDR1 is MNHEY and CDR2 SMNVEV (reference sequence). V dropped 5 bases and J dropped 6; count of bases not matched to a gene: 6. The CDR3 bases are TGTGCCAGCAGTACGGGACTAGCGGGGGCCCGCAATGAGCAGTTCTTC. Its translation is CASSTGLAGARNEQFF.

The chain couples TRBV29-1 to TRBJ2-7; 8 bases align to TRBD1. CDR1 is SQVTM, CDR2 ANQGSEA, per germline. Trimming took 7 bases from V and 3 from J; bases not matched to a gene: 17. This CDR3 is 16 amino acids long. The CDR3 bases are TGCAGCGCTAGTCAATCCGGGACAGGAGGCTACTACGAGCAGTACTTC. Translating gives CSASQSGTGGYYEQYF.

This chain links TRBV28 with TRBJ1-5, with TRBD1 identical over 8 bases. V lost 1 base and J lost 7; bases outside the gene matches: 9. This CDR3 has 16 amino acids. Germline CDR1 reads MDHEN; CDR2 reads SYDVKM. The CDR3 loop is CASSLFTGGDYQPQHF. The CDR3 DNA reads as TGTGCCAGCAGTTTATTCACAGGGGGGGATTACCAGCCCCAGCATTTT.

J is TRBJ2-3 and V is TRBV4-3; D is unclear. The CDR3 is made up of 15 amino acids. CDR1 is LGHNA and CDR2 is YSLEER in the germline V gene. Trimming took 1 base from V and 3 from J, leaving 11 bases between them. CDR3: CASSQANGQTDTQYF. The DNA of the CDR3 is TGCGCCAGCAGCCAAGCTAATGGCCAGACAGATACGCAGTATTTT.